This TCR beta chain emerged from a study of blood T cell repertoires in COVID-19. Background on the study: Samples representing acute and convalescent COVID-19 were sourced from the United States, Italy and Spain. Sample material is recorded as cDNA or gDNA derived from T cells, B-cell-depleted T cells, or PBMCs.

CDR1 MGHRA and CDR2 YSYEKL come from the germline V gene. J was trimmed by 1 base and V by 0 bases; bases with no gene match: 10. CDR3 length: 18 residues. Per the original data handling: Nucleated cell number was recorded as an estimate derived from reference gene primer amplification. Only in-frame clones appear in the TCRdb table, and some are missing; sequencing was by immunoSEQ multiplex PCR. V, J and clone size reflect that table, while D and trimming were determined from the DNA. The table has about 250,000 clones, 87% seen once. The sample was peripheral blood. The rearrangement uses TRBV4-1 and TRBJ2-3; 7 nucleotides line up with TRBD2. The TCR was taken from a young man with active or convalescent COVID-19. The CDR3 loop is CASSQERSGGRGTDTQYF. In DNA form, the CDR3 reads TGCGCCAGCAGCCAAGAAAGGTCCGGGGGGAGGGGCACAGATACGCAGTATTTT.